This is a list of T cell receptor beta chains from one sample in a study of T cell clones after liver transplantation. Sequencing used immunoSEQ multiplex PCR; TCRdb keeps in-frame clones, though not all of them. The repertoire consists of roughly 23,000 clones, with 93% occurring once and the leading ten covering around 25%. This specimen consisted of CD8+ T cells from blood, obtained nearly 26 months after liver transplant. Every receptor here comes from a human patient who received a liver transplant. Some of the T cells may derive from the graft donor. The CDR3 runs from the conserved cysteine through the conserved F or W. The order of the fields is J gene, D gene, CDR3 length, V gene, clone size, CDR3 protein, CDR3 DNA. A D gene is named only where the DNA matches it firmly. Clone sizes are given selectively: once, few, many, or a class where the clone is expanded.

>TRBJ2-3|TRBD2|16|TRBV18|once
CASSPTSGWSTDTQYF
TGTGCCAGCTCACCGACTAGCGGGTGGAGCACAGATACGCAGTATTTT
>TRBJ1-2|.|12|TRBV7-9|once
CASSSNTYGYTF
TGTGCCAGCAGCTCCAACACCTATGGCTACACCTTC
>TRBJ1-1|TRBD1|13|TRBV7-3|once
CASSPQGRTEAFF
TGTGCCAGCAGCCCACAGGGGAGGACTGAAGCTTTCTTT
>TRBJ1-5|TRBD1|16|TRBV15|few
CATRGDRFYSNQPQHF
TGTGCCACCAGGGGGGACAGATTTTATAGCAATCAGCCCCAGCATTTT
>TRBJ2-1|TRBD2|13|TRBV9|.
CASSVSGRLEQFF
TGTGCCAGCAGCGTTAGCGGGAGGCTTGAGCAGTTCTTC
>TRBJ2-2|TRBD2|15|TRBV4-1|.
CASRASGRRTGELFF
TGCGCCAGCAGGGCGAGCGGGAGGCGGACCGGGGAGCTGTTTTTT
>TRBJ2-7|.|13|TRBV4-1|.
CASSLGGSYEQYF
TGCGCCAGCAGCTTGGGGGGAAGCTACGAGCAGTACTTC
>TRBJ2-1|.|13|TRBV5-1|.
CASSLAGSGEQFF
TGCGCCAGCAGCTTGGCAGGGTCCGGTGAGCAGTTCTTC
>TRBJ2-1|TRBD2|16|TRBV25-1|once
CASSESGLAGYNEQFF
TGTGCCAGCAGTGAATCGGGACTAGCGGGCTACAATGAGCAGTTCTTC
>TRBJ2-3|.|16|TRBV2|.
CASSPRSLGASDTQYF
TGTGCCAGCAGTCCCCGGTCCCTCGGCGCCTCAGATACGCAGTATTTT
>TRBJ1-4|.|12|TRBV7-9|.
CASGWNNEKLFF
TGTGCCAGCGGTTGGAATAATGAAAAACTGTTTTTT
>TRBJ2-3|.|16|TRBV21-1|.
CASSKDRRASTDTQYF
TGTGCCAGCAGCAAAGACAGGAGGGCTAGCACAGATACGCAGTATTTT
>TRBJ2-1|TRBD2|14|TRBV27|.
CASSRDYRLREQFF
TGTGCCAGCAGTCGGGACTACCGCCTGAGGGAGCAGTTCTTC
>TRBJ2-7|TRBD2|15|TRBV7-9|.
CASSSGASGPLEQYF
TGTGCCAGCAGCTCCGGGGCTAGCGGGCCCCTGGAGCAGTACTTC
>TRBJ2-3|TRBD2|17|TRBV28|.
CASSFQATSGRPDTQYF
TGTGCCAGCAGTTTCCAAGCGACTAGCGGGAGGCCAGATACGCAGTATTTT
>TRBJ2-1|.|13|TRBV4-1|.
CASSQGPYNEQFF
TGCGCCAGCAGCCAAGGGCCCTACAATGAGCAGTTCTTC
>TRBJ1-5|TRBD1|17|TRBV2|.
CASSSEMGQGPSQPQHF
TGTGCCAGCAGTTCCGAAATGGGACAGGGCCCCTCTCAGCCCCAGCATTTT
>TRBJ2-4|.|16|TRBV10-3|.
CAISEYGGMSKNIQYF
TGTGCCATCAGTGAGTACGGGGGCATGTCCAAAAACATTCAGTACTTC
>TRBJ1-1|.|14|TRBV30|.
CAWRNRAENTEAFF
TGTGCCTGGAGGAACAGGGCCGAGAACACTGAAGCTTTCTTT
>TRBJ2-7|TRBD1|13|TRBV7-9|.
CASSGGQTYEQYF
TGTGCCAGCAGCGGGGGACAGACCTACGAGCAGTACTTC
>TRBJ2-1|.|17|TRBV19|.
CASSGFWAGSSYNEQFF
TGTGCCAGTAGCGGGTTCTGGGCTGGGAGCTCCTACAATGAGCAGTTCTTC
>TRBJ2-1|.|18|TRBV4-1|once
CASSPTIVGGGTYNEQFF
TGCGCCAGCAGCCCCACGATAGTCGGTGGCGGGACCTACAATGAGCAGTTCTTC
>TRBJ2-3|TRBD1|16|TRBV9|.
CASSVDRASSTDTQYF
TGTGCCAGCAGCGTCGACAGGGCTTCTAGCACAGATACGCAGTATTTT
>TRBJ2-1|.|14|TRBV27|.
CASTNSGYYNEQFF
TGTGCCAGCACCAATAGCGGCTATTACAATGAGCAGTTCTTC
>TRBJ1-3|.|14|TRBV30|.
CAWKKTVGGNTIYF
TGTGCCTGGAAGAAGACAGTGGGTGGAAACACCATATATTTT
>TRBJ1-3|.|11|TRBV27|.
CASSGGNTIYF
TGTGCCAGCAGTGGAGGAAACACCATATATTTT
>TRBJ2-7|TRBD2|15|TRBV4-2|.
CASSQELAVSYEQYF
TGTGCCAGCAGCCAAGAACTAGCGGTGTCCTACGAGCAGTACTTC
>TRBJ1-4|TRBD1|16|TRBV7-9|.
CASSWGEQGAPEKLFF
TGTGCCAGCAGCTGGGGGGAACAGGGGGCTCCTGAAAAACTGTTTTTT
>TRBJ2-3|.|16|TRBV14|.
CASSQVQGTSTDTQYF
TGTGCCAGCAGCCAAGTTCAGGGGACAAGCACAGATACGCAGTATTTT
>TRBJ2-2|.|13|TRBV4-1|.
CASSQGVSPVMFF
TGCGCCAGCAGCCAGGGTGTATCCCCAGTTATGTTTTTT
>TRBJ2-7|TRBD2|16|TRBV28|.
CASSGSLAGEGLEQYF
TGTGCCAGCAGTGGCTCACTAGCGGGAGAGGGGCTCGAGCAGTACTTC
>TRBJ2-3|TRBD2|15|TRBV6-5|.
CASDVLAGGPDTQYF
TGTGCCAGCGACGTACTAGCGGGAGGCCCAGATACGCAGTATTTT
>TRBJ2-7|.|14|TRBV28|.
CASSSYRETYEQYF
TGTGCCAGCAGTTCCTACCGGGAAACCTACGAGCAGTACTTC
>TRBJ2-2|TRBD2|19|TRBV19|.
CASSIRGPTSGSQGGELFF
TGTGCCAGTAGTATACGGGGCCCGACTAGCGGGAGTCAGGGCGGGGAGCTGTTTTTT
>TRBJ1-4|TRBD1|15|TRBV6-6|.
CASSSVRDSNEKLFF
TGTGCCAGCAGTTCCGTACGGGACAGCAATGAAAAACTGTTTTTT
>TRBJ1-5|.|15|TRBV15|once
CATSREAQPNQPQHF
TGTGCCACCAGCAGAGAAGCACAGCCGAATCAGCCCCAGCATTTT
>TRBJ2-3|.|13|TRBV10-3|.
CAISWEATDTQYF
TGTGCCATCAGCTGGGAGGCCACAGATACGCAGTATTTT
>TRBJ2-7|TRBD2|14|TRBV5-8|.
CASSSGAGAYEQYF
TGTGCCAGCAGCTCCGGAGCGGGGGCCTACGAGCAGTACTTC
>TRBJ1-3|.|15|TRBV21-1|.
CASRELLSSGNTIYF
TGTGCCAGCAGGGAACTCCTCAGCTCTGGAAACACCATATATTTT
>TRBJ2-5|.|14|TRBV15|few
CATSRDGYQETQYF
TGTGCCACCAGCAGGGACGGCTACCAAGAGACCCAGTACTTC
>TRBJ2-2|TRBD1|17|TRBV27|.
CASSSTVTGMITGELFF
TGTGCCAGCAGTTCAACCGTGACAGGGATGATTACCGGGGAGCTGTTTTTT
>TRBJ2-3|.|12|TRBV7-9|.
CASSHGGDTQYF
TGTGCCAGCAGCCACGGTGGCGATACGCAGTATTTT
>TRBJ2-1|.|13|TRBV27|.
CASLAPAANEQFF
TGTGCCAGCTTGGCGCCCGCGGCCAATGAGCAGTTCTTC
>TRBJ2-2|TRBD2|19|TRBV19|.
CASSIIRASGNPNTGELFF
TGTGCCAGTAGTATCATTAGGGCTAGCGGGAACCCGAACACCGGGGAGCTGTTTTTT
>TRBJ2-1|.|14|TRBV25-1|.
CASSELGSYNEQFF
TGTGCCAGCAGTGAATTGGGCTCCTACAATGAGCAGTTCTTC